These T cell receptor beta chains were read from a single sample in a study of blood T cells in healthy people across ages. MiXCR, run by TCRdb on the 5' RACE reads, gives a single entry per CDR3 protein. Here the sample spans about 1,400,000 distinct CDR3 sequences, approximately 40% being singletons. Sequencing input: blood. The receptor source for this set is a woman younger than 30 in good health. The CDR3 runs from the conserved cysteine through the conserved F or W. A D gene is named only where the DNA matches it firmly. Rows may omit the clone size; those that give it use once, few, many or a size class.

J gene	V gene	clone size	D gene	CDR3 DNA	CDR3 protein
TRBJ2-5	TRBV27	NA	NA	TGTGCCAGCAGTTTATCGTGGAACAATGAGCAGTACTTC	CASSLSWNNEQYF
TRBJ2-3	TRBV7-9	NA	TRBD1	TGTGCCAGCAGTTTCACAGGGGTTGGAGATACGCAGTATTTT	CASSFTGVGDTQYF
TRBJ2-1	TRBV24-1	NA	TRBD2	TGTGCCACCAGTGATTCTAGCGGCCTCTACAATGAGCAGTTCTTC	CATSDSSGLYNEQFF
TRBJ2-5	TRBV18	NA	TRBD1	TGTGCCAGCTCACCAGACAGGGGGTTGAAGACCCAGTACTTC	CASSPDRGLKTQYF
TRBJ1-5	TRBV12-3/TRBV12-4	few	NA	TGTGCCAGCACCCCCGGCAGTACACCAAATCAGCCCCAGCATTTT	CASTPGSTPNQPQHF
TRBJ2-3	TRBV11-3	NA	NA	TGTGCCAGCAGCTCCGGGACGCAGAGCACAGATACGCAGTATTTT	CASSSGTQSTDTQYF
TRBJ2-3	TRBV15	NA	NA	TGTGCCACCGAAAGGGCGGGCGGCACAGATACGCAGTATTTT	CATERAGGTDTQYF
TRBJ2-7	TRBV24-1	NA	NA	TGTGCCACCAGTGATTTCGCGGGTGGGCAGTACTTC	CATSDFAGGQYF
TRBJ2-7	TRBV7-2	few	TRBD2	TGTGCCAGCAGCTTATGGGATAGCGGGGTTGGGGAGCAGTACTTC	CASSLWDSGVGEQYF
TRBJ2-1	TRBV2	NA	TRBD2	TGTGCCAGCAGGAAACTAGCGGGCTCGTACAATGAGCAGTTCTTC	CASRKLAGSYNEQFF
TRBJ2-7	TRBV11-3	NA	NA	TGTGCCAGCAGCCCCGACTCTACGGGAGAGCAGTACTTC	CASSPDSTGEQYF
TRBJ1-2	TRBV27	few	TRBD1	TGTGCCAGCAGTTTAAACGACAGGGTCGGAGGCTACACCTTC	CASSLNDRVGGYTF
TRBJ1-1	TRBV7-9	few	NA	TGTGCCAGCAGCTTAGTTTCAGGTATGGACACTGAAGCTTTCTTT	CASSLVSGMDTEAFF
TRBJ2-2	TRBV4-2	NA	TRBD2	TGTGCCAGCAGCCAAAAGGGGACTAGCGGAAACACCGGGGAGCTGTTTTTT	CASSQKGTSGNTGELFF
TRBJ2-3	TRBV9	NA	TRBD2	TGTGCCAGCAACGTAGCGGGGGGTATGGGAGATACGCAGTATTTT	CASNVAGGMGDTQYF
TRBJ2-1	TRBV15	NA	NA	TGTGCCACCAGCACCTACTCACGGAATGAGCAGTTCTTC	CATSTYSRNEQFF
TRBJ2-3	TRBV7-2	few	NA	TGTGTCAGCAGCTTCGAGACTTGGGGCTATACGCAGTATTTT	CVSSFETWGYTQYF
TRBJ1-2	TRBV7-2	few	NA	TGTGCCAGCAGCTTAGGGGTAGTAGAGGGCTACACCTTC	CASSLGVVEGYTF
TRBJ2-1	TRBV12-3/TRBV12-4	few	NA	TGTGCCAGCAGTGGGTCGGCCCTGGAACCGGAGTTCTTC	CASSGSALEPEFF
TRBJ2-1	TRBV7-9	few	TRBD2	TGTGCCAGCAGCTTAACTGGCGGGAGCGAGCAGTTCTTC	CASSLTGGSEQFF
TRBJ2-5	TRBV29-1	NA	NA	TGCAGCGCCCTGGAGCAGGGGATGGAGACCCAGTACTTC	CSALEQGMETQYF
TRBJ2-7	TRBV20-1	few	TRBD2	TGCAGTGCCGGGGGGGGGCTTAGGAACGAGCAGTACTTC	CSAGGGLRNEQYF
TRBJ2-3	TRBV10-1	NA	NA	TGCGCCAGCGGTACAAGTAGCGGAAGCACAGATACGCAGTATTTT	CASGTSSGSTDTQYF
TRBJ1-4	TRBV6-1	NA	NA	TGTGCCAGCAGTGATCGGCGGACTAATGAAAAACTGTTTTTT	CASSDRRTNEKLFF
TRBJ2-2	TRBV6-2/TRBV6-3	NA	NA	TGTGCCAGCAGCCCCCCAACCTGGACCGGGGAGCTGTTTTTT	CASSPPTWTGELFF
TRBJ1-4	TRBV6-1	NA	NA	TGTGCCAGCAGAAAGGGCCCCACAACTAATGAAAAACTGTTTTTT	CASRKGPTTNEKLFF
TRBJ2-5	TRBV5-1	NA	NA	TGCGCCAGCAGCTTGGAGGGTAACGGAGAGACCCAGTACTTC	CASSLEGNGETQYF
TRBJ2-1	TRBV12-3/TRBV12-4	few	NA	TGTGCCAGCAGTTTACCCGGGGTCGAGCAGTTCTTC	CASSLPGVEQFF
TRBJ2-7	TRBV12-3/TRBV12-4	NA	TRBD1	TGTGCCAGCGGGGTGGACAGGAAGTACGAGCAGTACTTC	CASGVDRKYEQYF
TRBJ2-7	TRBV7-2	few	TRBD2	TGTGCCAGCAGCACCACTAGCGGGGGGCCGGGAGAGCAGTACTTC	CASSTTSGGPGEQYF
TRBJ2-5	TRBV20-1	NA	TRBD2	TGCAGTGCTAGAGACGGGACTAGCGGGAGTATACGGGAGCAGTACTTC	CSARDGTSGSIREQYF
TRBJ2-7	TRBV11-2	NA	TRBD2	TGTGCCAGCAGCTTAGTATGGACTAGCGGGAATTTCTACGAGCAGTACTTC	CASSLVWTSGNFYEQYF
TRBJ2-5	TRBV6-1	NA	NA	TGTGCCAGCAGTGATCGAAAACGGGCAGGGCAAGAGACCCAGTACTTC	CASSDRKRAGQETQYF
TRBJ2-7	TRBV7-2	NA	NA	TGTGCCAGCAGCTCGACCCCGTTTAAGGATGGGCAGTACTTC	CASSSTPFKDGQYF
TRBJ1-2	TRBV4-1	NA	NA	TGCGCCAGCAGCCAAAGTTCGACAGATCCTAACTATGGCTACACCTTC	CASSQSSTDPNYGYTF
TRBJ1-1	TRBV29-1	NA	NA	TGCAGCGTTGATTCTGGGGACACTGAAGCTTTCTTT	CSVDSGDTEAFF
TRBJ2-7	TRBV10-2	NA	NA	TGCGCCGGCAGTGACCCCACAGGGAAACGCTACGAGCAGTACTTC	CAGSDPTGKRYEQYF
TRBJ2-1	TRBV7-8	NA	NA	TGTGCCAGCAGCACCCAACCCCGGGGTCAGTTCTTC	CASSTQPRGQFF
TRBJ2-5	TRBV20-1	NA	NA	TGCAGTGCTAGAGGGGCCCGGAGGGAGACCCAGTACTTC	CSARGARRETQYF
TRBJ2-1	TRBV20-1	NA	TRBD2	TGCAGTGCCACTAGAGCGGGAGTCACCTACAATGAGCAGTTCTTC	CSATRAGVTYNEQFF
TRBJ2-3	TRBV7-3	NA	NA	TGTGCCAGCAGCTTAACCGCAGGGCCAGATACGCAGTATTTT	CASSLTAGPDTQYF
TRBJ2-7	TRBV5-5	NA	TRBD2	TGTGCCAGCAGCTTGCGACTAGCGGGAGGGCCATCTGAAAGTTCGTACGAGCAGTACTTC	CASSLRLAGGPSESSYEQYF
TRBJ1-1	TRBV6-1	NA	NA	TGTGCCAGCGTGTTGGTAAACACTGAAGCTTTCTTT	CASVLVNTEAFF
TRBJ2-3	TRBV7-9	NA	TRBD1	TGTGCCAGCAGCGCCAATTTGGGGGTGGACAGGGAAATCACAGATACGCAGTATTTT	CASSANLGVDREITDTQYF
TRBJ2-5	TRBV11-2	few	NA	TGTGCCAGCAGCCCGTCTAGAATAGAGACCCAGTACTTC	CASSPSRIETQYF
TRBJ2-1	TRBV29-1	few	TRBD2	TGCAGCGCCGAGCGGCTAGCGGGGACGAGCTCCTACAATGAGCAGTTCTTC	CSAERLAGTSSYNEQFF
TRBJ2-5	TRBV7-2	NA	NA	TGTGCCAGCAGCTTAGGGACAGATAAGACCCAGTACTTC	CASSLGTDKTQYF
TRBJ1-6	TRBV3-1	NA	NA	TGTGCCAGCAGCCAAGATGTAACCGGAGGGTCACCCCTCCACTTT	CASSQDVTGGSPLHF
TRBJ2-5	TRBV4-1	NA	NA	TGCGCCAGCAGCCAGCAACGGGCAAGGGGGGAGACCCAGTACTTC	CASSQQRARGETQYF
TRBJ1-5	TRBV20-1	NA	NA	TGCAGTGCTAGTCGGCCGGCAGATAGCAATCAGCCCCAGCATTTT	CSASRPADSNQPQHF
TRBJ1-6	TRBV4-1	few	NA	TGCGCCAGCAGCCAAGGCGGGACCAATAATTCACCCCTCCACTTT	CASSQGGTNNSPLHF
TRBJ2-5	TRBV6-5	NA	TRBD1	TGTGCCAGCAGCCCACAGGGGCGACCCCAGACCCAGTACTTC	CASSPQGRPQTQYF
TRBJ1-2	TRBV6-1	NA	NA	TGTGCCAGCAGCGCTTTCCGGACAGCGAGTTCCTATGGCTACACCTTC	CASSAFRTASSYGYTF
TRBJ2-3	TRBV2	NA	NA	TGTGCCAGCAACGGGAGATTATCAGATACGCAGTATTTT	CASNGRLSDTQYF